In this sample, the clone carrying this T cell receptor (beta chain) turned up once. The V end lost 0 bases, the J end lost 1 base, and 6 bases lay between the germline ends. This CDR3 has 14 residues. CDR1 and CDR2 (germline): SEHNR, FQNEAQ (reference sequence). The sample belongs to a study of OX40 agonist ivuxolimab in advanced cancers. This table comes from immunoSEQ multiplex PCR, and its TCRdb copy is limited to in-frame clones, with some not included. Among 35,000 to 45,000 clones listed, about 89% were seen once. V and J are TRBV7-9 and TRBJ2-5, with D hard to call. The TCR comes from an adult with an advanced solid tumor such as melanoma, head and neck, liver or kidney cancer. This specimen consisted of CD4+ or CD8+ T cells sorted from blood, obtained in a trial of the OX40 agonist ivuxolimab. This CDR3 reads CASSLAAGQETQYF. Written as DNA, the CDR3 is TGTGCCAGCAGCTTAGCGGCAGGCCAAGAGACCCAGTACTTC.